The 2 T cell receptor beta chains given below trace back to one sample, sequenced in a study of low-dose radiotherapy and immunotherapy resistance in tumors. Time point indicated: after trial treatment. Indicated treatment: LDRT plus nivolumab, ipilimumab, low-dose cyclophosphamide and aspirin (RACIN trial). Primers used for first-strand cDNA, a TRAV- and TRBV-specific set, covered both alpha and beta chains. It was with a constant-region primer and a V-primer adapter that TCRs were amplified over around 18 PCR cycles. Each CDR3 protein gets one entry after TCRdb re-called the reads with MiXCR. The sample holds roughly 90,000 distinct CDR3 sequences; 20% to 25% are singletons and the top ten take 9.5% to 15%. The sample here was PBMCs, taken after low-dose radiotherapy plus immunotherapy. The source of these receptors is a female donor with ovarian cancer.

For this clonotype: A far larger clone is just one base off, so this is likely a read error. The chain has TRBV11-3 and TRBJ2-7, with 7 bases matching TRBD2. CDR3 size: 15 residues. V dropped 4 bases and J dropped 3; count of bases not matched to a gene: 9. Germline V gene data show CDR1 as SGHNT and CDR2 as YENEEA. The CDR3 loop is CASSSRSGAYYEQYF. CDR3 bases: TGTGCCAGCAGCTCTAGAAGCGGGGCCTACTACGAGCAGTACTTC. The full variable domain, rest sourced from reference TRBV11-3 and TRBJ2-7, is EAGVVQSPRYKIIEKKQPVAFWCNPISGHNTLYWYLQNLGQGPELLIRYENEEAVDDSQLPKDRFSAERLKGVDSTLKIQPAELGDSAVYLCASSSRSGAYYEQYFGPGTRLTVT.

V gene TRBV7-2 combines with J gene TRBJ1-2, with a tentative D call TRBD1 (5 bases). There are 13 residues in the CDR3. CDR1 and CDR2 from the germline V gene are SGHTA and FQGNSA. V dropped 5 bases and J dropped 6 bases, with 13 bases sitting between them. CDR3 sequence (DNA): TGTGCCAGCAGCCTGGCCAGGGTGGATGGCTACACCTTC. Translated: CASSLARVDGYTF.